This passage covers 30 T cell receptor beta chains from one sample sequenced in a study of blood T cell repertoires in COVID-19. Measured with immunoSEQ multiplex PCR; TCRdb has only the in-frame clones, and not every one. The table records just over 80,000 clones, around 89% of them present only once. The sample comprised PBMCs or T cells enriched from blood (not recorded which). The receptors derive from a woman in her 50s with acute COVID-19.

CDR3 DNA: TGTGCCAGCAGCCCGAGAACCCAAGAGACCCAGTACTTC. Its protein is CASSPRTQETQYF. This chain connects TRBV14 to TRBJ2-5, with D unclear. Per germline, CDR1 SGHDN and CDR2 FVKESK. The CDR3 is 13 residues long. V lost 4 bases to trimming and J lost 1 base, with 7 bases between them.

This chain connects TRBV24-1 to TRBJ2-2; 10 bases are shared with TRBD1. This CDR3 has 17 amino acids. The germline V gene encodes CDR1 KGHDR and CDR2 SFDVKD. V shed 4 bases, J shed 5 bases, and the junction held 9 bases outside the gene matches. CDR3 sequence: CATSDRVTGGWTGELFF. The CDR3 DNA reads as TGTGCCACCAGTGACCGCGTGACAGGGGGCTGGACCGGGGAGCTGTTTTTT.

This chain's CDR3 is CASSQEGESGPVERDYTF. The CDR3 coding sequence is TGTGCCAGCAGCCAAGAGGGGGAGAGCGGGCCAGTCGAGAGAGACTACACCTTC. This chain links TRBV3-1 (or the pseudogene TRBV3-2) with TRBJ1-2, with D perhaps matching TRBD1 (5 bases). V gave up 0 bases and J gave up 10 bases, with 27 bases separating them. Germline V CDR1 and CDR2: LGHDT, YNNKEL (reference sequence). The CDR3 runs to 18 residues.

This chain joins TRBV9 and TRBJ1-3; no reliable D call. CDR3 length: 15 residues. Germline assignment: CDR1 SGDLS and CDR2 YYNGEE. Trimming cost V 0 bases and J 0 bases, with 7 bases left between them. The DNA for the CDR3 is TGTGCCAGCAGCGTAGACGGTAGCTCTGGAAACACCATATATTTT. Protein sequence: CASSVDGSSGNTIYF.

V gene TRBV7-6 combines with J gene TRBJ2-7; D not certain. V dropped 2 bases and J dropped 4 bases, with 12 bases sitting between them. The CDR3 loop spans 14 amino acids. Germline CDR1 and CDR2: SGHVS and FNYEAQ. CDR3: CASSLTSTLYEQYF. CDR3 sequence (DNA): TGTGCCAGCAGCTTAACCTCGACTCTTTACGAGCAGTACTTC.

The gene calls are TRBV29-1 and TRBJ1-3; 7 bases match TRBD1. CDR3 length equals 13 residues. Germline lookup yields CDR1 SQVTM and CDR2 ANQGSEA. J gave up 4 bases and V 5 bases, and 5 bases lay outside the gene matches. The CDR3 loop is CSVSETGGNTIYF. The CDR3 region has the DNA TGCAGCGTTTCGGAGACAGGGGGAAACACCATATATTTT.

The J gene is TRBJ2-5, the V gene TRBV5-1; TRBD2 matches 14 bases. V shed 7 bases, J shed 0 bases, and the junction held 5 bases outside the gene matches. Germline V gives CDR1 SGHRS, CDR2 YFSETQ. The length of the CDR3 is 16 residues. The CDR3 nucleotides are TGCGCCAGCCGACTAGCGGGAGGGATGTACCAAGAGACCCAGTACTTC. Translated, it gives CASRLAGGMYQETQYF.

This chain links TRBV25-1 with TRBJ1-4; TRBD1 matches 7 bases. Trimming took 9 bases from V and 1 from J; bases not matched to a gene: 2. Germline V gene sequence: CDR1 MGHDK, CDR2 SYGVNS. This CDR3 is 13 amino acids long. CDR3 sequence reads: CASGDRTNEKLFF. CDR3 DNA sequence: TGTGCCAGTGGGGACAGAACTAATGAAAAACTGTTTTTT.

This chain uses TRBV19 with TRBJ2-6, with D uncertain. The V and J ends lost 5 bases and 0 bases respectively, with 11 bases between them. CDR3 length equals 16 residues. Germline loops: CDR1 LNHDA, CDR2 SQIVND (reference sequence). The CDR3, as DNA: TGTGCCAGTAGTCCTACCCCTGGCTCTGGGGCCAACGTCCTGACTTTC. Encoded protein: CASSPTPGSGANVLTF.

This sequence joins TRBV5-5 and TRBJ2-6, with a weak D call TRBD2 (6 bases). From germline, CDR1 is SGHKS and CDR2 YYEKEE (reference sequence). V was shortened by 0 bases and J by 1 base, with 14 bases between the two germline ends. CDR3 length: 18 residues. The CDR3: CASSLAPAGWSGANVLTF. The DNA for the CDR3 is TGTGCCAGCAGCTTGGCCCCGGCGGGGTGGTCTGGGGCCAACGTCCTGACTTTC. The full variable domain, its missing parts supplied by reference TRBV5-5 and TRBJ2-6, is DAGVTQSPTHLIKTRGQQVTLRCSPISGHKSVSWYQQVLGQGPQFIFQYYEKEERGRGNFPDRFSARQFPNYSSELNVNALLLGDSALYLCASSLAPAGWSGANVLTFGAGSRLTVL.

This clone appeared a single time. This chain links TRBV19 with TRBJ1-2; D is ambiguous. This CDR3 is built from 12 residues. The V and J ends lost 6 bases and 3 bases respectively, with 8 bases between them. Germline CDR1 LNHDA, CDR2 SQIVND (reference sequence). The CDR3 reads CASRQNHYGYTF. The CDR3 DNA follows: TGTGCCAGTAGGCAGAACCACTATGGCTACACCTTC.

The chain uses TRBV19 and TRBJ2-1; 7 bases agree with TRBD2. The CDR3 is 15 amino acids. The junction had 8 bases not matched to a gene; V was cut back by 3 bases and J by 6 bases. CDR1 and CDR2 (germline): LNHDA, SQIVND (reference sequence). The CDR3 DNA is TGTGCCAGTAGTATTGACCTTGCGGGAGCCAATGAGCAGTTCTTC. Translation gives CASSIDLAGANEQFF.

This clone was recorded once. The CDR3 nucleotides read TGTGCCAGTAGTATAAGACTAGCGGGAGGGTATTTTAAAGGCAATGAGCAGTTCTTC. Translating it yields CASSIRLAGGYFKGNEQFF. V gene TRBV19 combines with J gene TRBJ2-1; 14 bases map to TRBD2. Trimming took 2 bases from V and 6 from J; bases not matched to a gene: 12. The CDR3 consists of 19 residues. Germline V gene sequence: CDR1 LNHDA, CDR2 SQIVND (reference sequence).

The chain is built from TRBV3-1 (or the pseudogene TRBV3-2) and TRBJ2-7; TRBD2 agrees at 9 bases. CDR3 length equals 13 residues. The trim removed 7 bases at V and 7 bases at J, leaving 8 bases unmatched. Germline V gives CDR1 LGHDT, CDR2 YNNKEL (reference sequence). CDR3 nucleotides: TGTGCCAGCAACGTAGCGGGGGCCGGGGAGCAGTACTTC. Amino acid sequence: CASNVAGAGEQYF.

The CDR3 DNA reads TGTGCCAGCAGTTTGATGGGGTCACTAGTACTGAGCACTGAAGCTTTCTTT. It is translated as CASSLMGSLVLSTEAFF. J is TRBJ1-1 and V is TRBV27; D remains unclear. The CDR3 contains 17 residues. Trimming took off 3 bases at V and 4 bases at J, with 21 bases between the two ends. Germline V gene data show CDR1 as MNHEY and CDR2 as SMNVEV (reference sequence).

The gene calls are TRBV4-1 and TRBJ1-1; 11 nucleotides match TRBD1. V trimming: 0 bases; J trimming: 3 bases; junction bases outside the gene matches: 18. The CDR3 consists of 21 residues. Germline V lookup: CDR1 MGHRA, CDR2 YSYEKL. The CDR3 region is CASSQDPFGGQGVFRDTEAFF. The CDR3 DNA reads as TGCGCCAGCAGCCAAGATCCTTTCGGGGGACAGGGGGTCTTCAGGGACACTGAAGCTTTCTTT.

The V gene is TRBV28, the J gene TRBJ2-1; D remains ambiguous. V dropped 5 bases and J dropped 10 bases, with 12 bases sitting between them. The germline gives CDR1 MDHEN, CDR2 SYDVKM. This CDR3 has 12 residues. CDR3 DNA sequence: TGTGCCAGCAGTCCACCGAGTGAGGAGCAGTTCTTC. Protein: CASSPPSEEQFF.

The chain links TRBV6-5 to TRBJ1-1; 8 bases line up with TRBD1. The CDR3 totals 15 residues. Trimming removed 6 bases from V and 0 bases from J; junction bases left unmatched: 6. Germline CDR1 MNHEY, CDR2 SVGAGI. The CDR3 here is CASRTGQGVNTEAFF. In DNA form, the CDR3 reads TGTGCCAGCAGGACCGGACAGGGAGTGAACACTGAAGCTTTCTTT.

The chain has TRBV6-5 and TRBJ1-1; 10 nucleotides align to TRBD1. The CDR3 extends over 13 amino acids. V trimming: 6 bases; J trimming: 7 bases; junction bases outside the gene matches: 5. The germline CDR1 and CDR2 sequences are MNHEY and SVGAGI. In DNA, the CDR3 is TGTGCCAGCAGGACAGGGGGCGGAGGTGAAGCTTTCTTT. Its protein is CASRTGGGGEAFF.

In this sample, this clone turned up once. At one end the junction does not follow the germline gene, possibly because of a read error. The CDR3 loop reads CASSYSNAYNSPLHF. In DNA, the CDR3 is TGTGCCAGCAGTTACTCGAACGCCTACAATTCACCCCTCCACTTT. This chain uses TRBV6-5 with TRBJ1-6; D unclear. Germline CDR1 MNHEY, CDR2 SVGAGI. CDR3 length: 15 amino acids.

The count of this clone is one. V gene TRBV15 combines with J gene TRBJ1-1; D uncertain. With 0 bases removed from V and 10 bases from J, the gap between germline ends came to 24 bases. In germline, CDR1 is LNHNV, CDR2 YYDKDF (reference sequence). The CDR3 spans 17 residues. Here the CDR3 reads CATSRDYYETEGASAFF. The CDR3 DNA sequence: TGTGCCACCAGCAGAGATTATTATGAGACGGAGGGTGCGTCAGCTTTCTTT.

V is TRBV11-2 and J is TRBJ2-2; D is ambiguous. The CDR3 runs to 14 residues. Germline CDR1 and CDR2: SGHAT and FQNNGV. V was shortened by 1 base and J by 5 bases, with 8 bases between the two germline ends. CDR3 sequence: CASSLGPETGELFF. For the CDR3, the DNA is TGTGCCAGCAGCTTAGGGCCGGAGACCGGGGAGCTGTTTTTT.

The chain links TRBV12-3 or TRBV12-4 to TRBJ2-5; D possibly corresponds to TRBD2 (6 bases). The CDR3 length is 13 residues. Trimming took 3 bases from V and 4 from J, leaving 9 bases between them. CDR3 bases: TGTGCCAGCAGTTTTTCGGGGGTAGAGACCCAGTACTTC. This encodes CASSFSGVETQYF.

The CDR3 protein is CATSRDGQGSAGANVLTF. The CDR3 DNA is TGTGCCACCAGCAGAGACGGCCAGGGGAGTGCTGGGGCCAACGTCCTGACTTTC. The rearrangement joins TRBV15 to TRBJ2-6, with D tentatively TRBD1 (6 bases). The germline V and J ends were trimmed by 0 bases and 2 bases, with 14 bases remaining between them. The CDR3 runs 18 residues. Germline loops: CDR1 LNHNV, CDR2 YYDKDF (reference sequence).

This chain links TRBV7-9 with TRBJ2-3; the D is unclear. Germline assignment: CDR1 SEHNR and CDR2 FQNEAQ (reference sequence). The V and J ends lost 4 bases and 0 bases respectively, with 17 bases between them. This CDR3 is built from 17 residues. CDR3 DNA sequence: TGTGCCAGCAGCTCAACCGTTTCGAGCCCTAGCACAGATACGCAGTATTTT. Protein: CASSSTVSSPSTDTQYF.

The chain joins TRBV28 to TRBJ2-3; TRBD2 is a possible D gene (6 bases). CDR1 and CDR2 (germline): MDHEN, SYDVKM. The CDR3 contains 15 residues. V was shortened by 4 bases and J by 2 bases, with 13 bases between the two germline ends. The DNA for the CDR3 is TGTGCCAGCAGTTGGGCCGGCGGGGCCACAGATACGCAGTATTTT. This encodes CASSWAGGATDTQYF.

This clone appeared a single time. The rearrangement joins TRBV6-7 to TRBJ2-7; 9 nucleotides line up with TRBD1. TRBV6-7 is annotated as an ORF whose role is uncertain. V lost 8 bases and J lost 3; bases outside the gene matches: 8. CDR3 length: 14 residues. CDR3 in amino acids: CASPGTGTFYEQYF. CDR3 DNA: TGTGCCAGCCCGGGGACAGGGACGTTCTACGAGCAGTACTTC.

The chain combines TRBV2 with TRBJ1-3, with 7 positions matching TRBD1. Germline loops: CDR1 SNHLY, CDR2 FYNNEI. V was clipped by 6 bases and J by 3 bases; unmatched bases: 2. The CDR3 loop spans 13 amino acids. In nucleotides, the CDR3 is TGTGCCAGCAGGGGGGACAGTGGAAACACCATATATTTT. Encoded protein: CASRGDSGNTIYF.

Worth noting for this clone: At one boundary the junction diverges from the germline segment, which might be a read error. The rearrangement links TRBV7-9 to TRBJ2-5, with 7 bases fitting TRBD1. This CDR3 contains 14 residues. Germline CDR1 and CDR2: SEHNR and FQNEAQ (reference sequence). CDR3 in amino acids: CASNLVQGQETQYF. The CDR3 DNA sequence: TGTGCCAGCAACTTAGTACAGGGGCAAGAGACCCAGTACTTC.

This chain links TRBV29-1 with TRBJ1-2, with D uncertain. Per the germline V gene, CDR1 is SQVTM and CDR2 is ANQGSEA. The length of the CDR3 is 15 residues. V lost 6 bases, J lost 4 bases, and 21 bases lay in between. The CDR3 spells CSVAMSRENGYGYTF. In nucleotides, the CDR3 is TGCAGCGTCGCTATGTCCCGGGAAAATGGCTATGGCTACACCTTC.